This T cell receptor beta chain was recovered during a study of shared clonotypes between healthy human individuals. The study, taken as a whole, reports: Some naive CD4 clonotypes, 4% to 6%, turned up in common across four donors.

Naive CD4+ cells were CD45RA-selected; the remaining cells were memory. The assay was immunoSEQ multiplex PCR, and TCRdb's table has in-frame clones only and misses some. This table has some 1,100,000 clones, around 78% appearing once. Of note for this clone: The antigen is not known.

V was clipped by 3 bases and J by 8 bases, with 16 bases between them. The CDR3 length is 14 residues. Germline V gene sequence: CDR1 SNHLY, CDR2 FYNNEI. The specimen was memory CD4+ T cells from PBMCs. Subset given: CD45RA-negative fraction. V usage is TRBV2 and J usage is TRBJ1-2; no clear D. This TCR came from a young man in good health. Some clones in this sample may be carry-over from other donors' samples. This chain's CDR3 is CASSEQRDPGGYTF. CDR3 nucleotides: TGTGCCAGCAGTGAGCAACGAGATCCCGGCGGCTACACCTTC.